This T cell receptor beta chain was recorded in a study of Ad26.COV2.S vaccination and SARS-CoV-2 variants. At the level of the study: Donor was in the COV1001 Ad26.COV2.S trial arm. Once or twice, 56 days apart, Ad26.COV2.S was delivered intramuscularly.

V was cut by 6 bases and J by 6 bases, with 12 bases left in between. The germline CDR1 and CDR2 sequences are MNHNY and SVGAGI (reference sequence). The CDR3 is 13 amino acids. The treatment: around 19 received Ad26.COV2.S at low or high dose, single or two shots; roughly five received placebo; per-sample allocation not given. The samples date from day 63 after the first vaccine or placebo injection. The sample came from a Boston adult aged 18-55 years. This vaccine is an Ad26 vector that expresses the Wuhan-strain SARS-CoV-2 spike. The repertoire was sequenced with immunoSEQ multiplex PCR; TCRdb's copy has only in-frame clones and lacks some. Found here are about 450,000 clones, 89% of them singletons; the top ten hold about 2.5%.

This sequence was found in a person between 18 and 59 years old who received the Ad26.COV2.S COVID-19 vaccine or a placebo. The source was peripheral blood, collected in a trial of Ad26.COV2.S vaccine versus placebo. The V and J genes are TRBV6-6 and TRBJ2-1, with D maybe TRBD1 (6 bases). The CDR3 is CASRTTGLNEQFF. CDR3 bases: TGTGCCAGCAGAACGACAGGCCTCAATGAGCAGTTCTTC.